Listed here are 8 T cell receptor beta chains from one sample, sequenced in a study of beta chain features in type 1 diabetes (dated by TCRdb to the late 2010s). Receptor amplification or capture employed the immunoSEQ multiplex PCR assay. The entire amount of isolated RNA was reverse transcribed using the High Capacity cDNA Reverse Transcription Kit, so the sequenced TCRB transcripts were expressed ones. In TCRdb, the immuneACCESS table is reduced to in-frame sequences with V and J assigned. These tables do not hold every clone; where another copy was compared, an unresolved V gene accounts for under half, and the others remain unexplained. In this sample the table shows around 240,000 clones, 68% of which occur a single time. The ten largest make up 0.053% of the sample. Sequenced material: naive CD4+ T cells from blood. Explained via the paper, the cell subset or site label denotes: true naive CD4+ T cells. These receptors originate from a young man in good health.

This clone was recorded a few times. V is TRBV30 and J is TRBJ1-2; 8 nucleotides align to TRBD1. Germline V gives CDR1 GTSNPN, CDR2 SVGIG (reference sequence). This CDR3 spans 14 amino acids. V shed 1 base and J 8 bases; nucleotides not matched to a gene: 9. CDR3: CAWSAGQGMKGYTF. The CDR3 DNA follows: TGTGCCTGGAGTGCCGGACAGGGAATGAAAGGCTACACCTTC.

In regard to this clone: Other DNA sequences within the sample encode an identical CDR3. V and J are TRBV30 and TRBJ2-1, with TRBD1 matching over 9 bases. With 3 bases clipped from V and 2 bases from J, the junction kept 5 bases outside the gene matches. The CDR3 contains 15 residues. Germline CDR1 GTSNPN, CDR2 SVGIG (reference sequence). CDR3: CAWSVGQGPYNEQFF. The CDR3, as DNA: TGTGCCTGGAGCGTGGGACAGGGTCCCTACAATGAGCAGTTCTTC.

The CDR3 DNA reads as TGTGCCTGGGGCCTCCTAGGATGGGCCGGGGAGCTGTTTTTT. Translation: CAWGLLGWAGELFF. V usage is TRBV30 and J usage is TRBJ2-2, with D unresolved. Germline assignment: CDR1 GTSNPN and CDR2 SVGIG (reference sequence). The CDR3 contains 14 residues. The germline V and J ends were trimmed by 5 bases and 6 bases, with 16 bases remaining between them.

This chain uses TRBV30 with TRBJ1-5; D gene ambiguous. The CDR3 contains 14 residues. The germline gives CDR1 GTSNPN, CDR2 SVGIG (reference sequence). V gave up 4 bases and J gave up 1 base, with 11 bases separating them. CDR3: CAWTPLGSNQPQHF. CDR3 sequence (DNA): TGTGCCTGGACCCCCTTAGGGAGCAATCAGCCCCAGCATTTT.

This clone occurred once. The V call is TRBV7-7, the J call TRBJ2-5; 7 positions match TRBD1. Germline lookup yields CDR1 SSHAT and CDR2 FNYEAQ (reference sequence). The CDR3 totals 14 residues. With V trimmed by 5 bases and J by 0 bases, 3 bases remained unmatched. CDR3: CASSPGQYQETQYF. The DNA for the CDR3 is TGTGCCAGCAGCCCGGGACAGTACCAAGAGACCCAGTACTTC.

The chain couples TRBV11-2 to TRBJ2-3; D gene uncertain. Germline V gene lookup returns CDR1 SGHAT and CDR2 FQNNGV. The CDR3 totals 11 residues. V dropped 4 bases and J dropped 7 bases, with 6 bases sitting between them. In DNA form, the CDR3 reads TGTGCCAGCAGCTCCCCCCATACGCAGTATTTT. Translated: CASSSPHTQYF.

This clone was picked up one time. This sequence joins TRBV7-9 and TRBJ1-2, with 8 positions matching TRBD1. With V trimmed by 2 bases and J by 3 bases, 5 bases remained unmatched. Germline CDR1 and CDR2: SEHNR and FQNEAQ (reference sequence). The CDR3 spans 15 residues. The CDR3 sequence: CASSLIRDRHYGYTF. The CDR3 DNA sequence: TGTGCCAGCAGCTTAATCAGGGACAGGCACTATGGCTACACCTTC.

This chain links TRBV29-1 with TRBJ2-7; no reliable D call. The CDR3 extends over 12 amino acids. The germline V gene encodes CDR1 SQVTM and CDR2 ANQGSEA. Trimming stripped 0 bases from V and 10 bases from J, with 13 bases between. The CDR3, as DNA: TGCAGCGTTGAAGATCAGGCCAAAGGTCAGTACTTC. Translated: CSVEDQAKGQYF.